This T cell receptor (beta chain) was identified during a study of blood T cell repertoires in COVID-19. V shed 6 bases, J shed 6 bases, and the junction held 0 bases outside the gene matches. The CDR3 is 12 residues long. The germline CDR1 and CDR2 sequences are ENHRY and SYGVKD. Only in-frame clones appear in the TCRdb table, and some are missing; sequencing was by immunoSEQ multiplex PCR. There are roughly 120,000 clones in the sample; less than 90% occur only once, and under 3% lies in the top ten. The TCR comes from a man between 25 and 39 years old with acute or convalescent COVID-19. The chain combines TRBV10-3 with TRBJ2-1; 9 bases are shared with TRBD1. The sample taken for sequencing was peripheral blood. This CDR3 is CAIRDRGNEQFF. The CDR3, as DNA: TGTGCCATCAGGGACAGGGGCAATGAGCAGTTCTTC.